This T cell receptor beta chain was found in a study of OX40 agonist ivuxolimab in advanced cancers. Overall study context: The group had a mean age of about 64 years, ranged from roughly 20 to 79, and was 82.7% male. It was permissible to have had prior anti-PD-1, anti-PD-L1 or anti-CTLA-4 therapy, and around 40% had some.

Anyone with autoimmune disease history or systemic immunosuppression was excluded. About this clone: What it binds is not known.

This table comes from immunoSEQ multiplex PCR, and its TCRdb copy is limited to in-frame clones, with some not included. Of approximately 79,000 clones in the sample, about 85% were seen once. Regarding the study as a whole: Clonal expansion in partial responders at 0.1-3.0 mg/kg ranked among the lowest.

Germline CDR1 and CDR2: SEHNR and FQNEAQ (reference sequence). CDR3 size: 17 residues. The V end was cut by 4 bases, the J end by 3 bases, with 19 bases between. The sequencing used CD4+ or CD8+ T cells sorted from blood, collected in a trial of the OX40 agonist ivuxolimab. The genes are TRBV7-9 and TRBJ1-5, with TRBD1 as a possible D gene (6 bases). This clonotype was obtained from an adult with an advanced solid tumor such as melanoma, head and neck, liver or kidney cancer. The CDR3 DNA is TGTGCCAGCAGCTCCGGGGGAGGAGGGGGATTCAATCAGCCCCAGCATTTT. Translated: CASSSGGGGGFNQPQHF.